This TCR beta chain was observed in a study of blood T cell repertoires in COVID-19 (dated by TCRdb to 2018 to 2020). As for the study more broadly: Samples from collaborators originated in the United States, Italy and Spain and spanned both the acute and convalescent phases of COVID-19. The prospective study material was composed of cDNA or gDNA derived from T cells, B-cell-depleted T cells, or PBMCs. Subjects who had been exposed to COVID-19, were actively infected with it, or had recovered from it provided the deeply sampled blood TCRbeta repertoires that made up the dataset. The repertoires were released in a freely available public database intended as a resource for research on the immune response to SARS-CoV-2. The samples were drawn from two sources: the first 160 participants of the ongoing ImmuneRACE study, and 1,000 to 1,500 subjects contributed by 6 global collaborators. Nearly every sample came with metadata listing a de-identified subject ID, COVID-19 status, age in years and sex. Where available, HLA class I and class II types were taken from metadata supplied by the sample provider and were not determined by assay-based typing.

TCRbeta CDR3 regions were amplified from genomic DNA by means of the immunoSEQ Assay, a bias-controlled multiplex PCR. The authors' analysis ran thus. The number of nucleated cells in each sample was estimated by amplification of reference gene primers within the assay. To quantify the absolute abundance of each unique TCRbeta CDR3 rearrangement, sequence reads were collapsed and filtered. For each sample, productive Simpson clonality was calculated as the square root of Simpson's diversity index over productive rearrangements. In TCRdb, the immuneACCESS table is reduced to in-frame sequences with V and J assigned. These tables do not hold every clone; where another copy was compared, an unresolved V gene accounts for under half, and the others remain unexplained. That table furnishes V, J and clone size, whereas the DNA furnished D and trimming. The sample table shows 55,000 to 70,000 clones, and around 84% are seen once. The ten biggest clones cover almost 10% of the sample.

Whole blood was collected in K2EDTA tubes by collaborating institutions according to the institutions' own protocols. Collaborator samples were shipped for TCRbeta analysis as frozen whole blood, isolated PBMCs, or DNA extracted from either sample type. Worth noting for this clone: Its antigen is unknown. Base qualities are missing; no much larger clone stands one base away.

General study outcomes and caveats: The amount of clinical and demographic metadata varied by source and participant and was provided uncurated.

The cysteine opens and the phenylalanine closes a CDR3 of 16 amino acids. This entry keeps only the CDR3 DNA: 48 bases, framed from base 1. V is pared back by 4 bases and J by 0 bases, with 13 bases lying between the germline termini. CDR1 and CDR2 (MNHEY, SVGEGT) derive from the germline V gene. Rearrangement joined TRBV6-2 or TRBV6-3 to TRBJ1-5; TRBD1 is a possible D gene, resting on 6 matching bases. The TCR originated in an elderly woman with acute or convalescent COVID-19. The specimen sequenced was peripheral blood. The CDR3 corresponds to CASSSQQGGSNQPQHF. The base sequence is TGTGCCAGCAGTTCACAACAAGGGGGTAGCAATCAGCCCCAGCATTTT.